This section outlines one T cell receptor beta chain sequence together with its context. The source of the sample is a study of blood T cell repertoires in COVID-19. Across the study: COVID-19 samples collected from the United States, Italy and Spain covered acute and convalescent phases. T cells, B-cell-depleted T cells, or PBMCs supplied cDNA or gDNA.

Original processing methods: Cell counts per sample came from amplifying reference gene primers. The data were produced by immunoSEQ multiplex PCR, yet TCRdb's version contains in-frame clones alone and is incomplete. The V and J calls and clone size come from that table; D and trimming were worked out from the DNA. Of some 180,000 clones in the sample, more than 80% are singletons; the top ten hold roughly 8%. The CDR3 totals 14 residues. J gave up 5 bases and V 4 bases, and 6 bases lay outside the gene matches. Per the germline V gene, CDR1 is SGHNT and CDR2 is YYREEE (reference sequence). Sequencing was carried out using peripheral blood. This chain connects TRBV5-4 to TRBJ2-5, with TRBD1 identical over 9 bases. The source of this sequence is a woman aged 55-70 years with acute or convalescent COVID-19. This CDR3 reads CASSPGQGEETQYF. The CDR3 DNA reads as TGTGCCAGCAGCCCGGGACAGGGAGAGGAGACCCAGTACTTC.